This T cell receptor (beta chain) came from a study of cytomegalovirus exposure and HLA in healthy donors. On this clone itself: What it binds is not known.

Trimming removed 3 bases at V and 7 bases at J, with 16 bases between. CDR1 SGHRS and CDR2 YFSETQ come from the germline V gene. This CDR3 comprises 15 residues. Study-level points and caveats: Fewer N-insertions than the roughly 700-donor mean were reportedly shown by an Asian-associated ancestry cluster in a later analysis. Among immune exposure information, only CMV serostatus was available.

Amplification used 60 Vbeta primers and 13 Jbeta primers. Assay: immunoSEQ multiplex PCR; the TCRdb copy retains only in-frame clones and omits some. The sample lists 52,000 or so clones, 78% occurring once. This sequence joins TRBV5-1 and TRBJ2-2; a possible D gene is TRBD2 (7 bases). The sequencing sample was made of PBMCs. The TCR originated in a female donor in good health and CMV-seronegative. The CDR3, as DNA: TGCGCCAGCAGCTCTATACGGGGGGCGCGCGGGGAGCTGTTTTTT. This codes for CASSSIRGARGELFF. The full variable domain, its missing parts supplied by reference TRBV5-1 and TRBJ2-2, is KAGVTQTPRYLIKTRGQQVTLSCSPISGHRSVSWYQQTPGQGLQFLFEYFSETQRNKGNFPGRFSGRQFSNSRSEMNVSTLELGDSALYLCASSSIRGARGELFFGEGSRLTVL.